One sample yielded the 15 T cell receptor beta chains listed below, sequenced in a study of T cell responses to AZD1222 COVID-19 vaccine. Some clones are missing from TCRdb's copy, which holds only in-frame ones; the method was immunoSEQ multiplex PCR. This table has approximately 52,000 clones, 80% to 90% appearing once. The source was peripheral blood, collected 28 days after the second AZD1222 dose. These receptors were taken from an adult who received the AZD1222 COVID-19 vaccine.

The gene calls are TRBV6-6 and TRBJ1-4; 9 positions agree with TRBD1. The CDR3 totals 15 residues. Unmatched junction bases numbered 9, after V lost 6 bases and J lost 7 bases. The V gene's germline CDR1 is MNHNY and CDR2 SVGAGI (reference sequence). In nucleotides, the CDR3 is TGTGCCAGCAGCCGACGGGGACAGGGCGGTGAAAAACTGTTTTTT. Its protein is CASSRRGQGGEKLFF.

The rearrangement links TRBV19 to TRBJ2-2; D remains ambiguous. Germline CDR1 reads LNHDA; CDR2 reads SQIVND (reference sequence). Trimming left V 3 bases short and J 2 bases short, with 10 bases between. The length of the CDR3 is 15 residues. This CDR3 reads CASSIRWTNTGELFF. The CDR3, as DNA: TGTGCCAGTAGTATTCGGTGGACCAACACCGGGGAGCTGTTTTTT. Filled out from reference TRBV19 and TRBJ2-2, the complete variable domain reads DGGITQSPKYLFRKEGQNVTLSCEQNLNHDAMYWYRQDPGQGLRLIYYSQIVNDFQKGDIAEGYSVSREKKESFPLTVTSAQKNPTAFYLCASSIRWTNTGELFFGEGSRLTVL.

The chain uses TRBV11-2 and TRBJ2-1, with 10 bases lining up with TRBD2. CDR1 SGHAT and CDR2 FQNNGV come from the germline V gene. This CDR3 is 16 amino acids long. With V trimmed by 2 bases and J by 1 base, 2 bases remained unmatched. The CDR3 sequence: CASSLSGRGSYNEQFF. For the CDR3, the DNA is TGTGCCAGCAGCTTAAGCGGGAGGGGGTCCTACAATGAGCAGTTCTTC. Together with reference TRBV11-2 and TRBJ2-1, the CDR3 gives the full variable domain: EAGVAQSPRYKIIEKRQSVAFWCNPISGHATLYWYQQILGQGPKLLIQFQNNGVVDDSQLPKDRFSAERLKGVDSTLKIQPAKLEDSAVYLCASSLSGRGSYNEQFFGPGTRLTVL.

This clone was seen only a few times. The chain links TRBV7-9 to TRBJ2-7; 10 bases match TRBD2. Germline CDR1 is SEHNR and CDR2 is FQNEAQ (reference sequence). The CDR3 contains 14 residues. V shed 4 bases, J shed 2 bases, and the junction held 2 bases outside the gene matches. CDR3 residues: CASSSLAGAYEQYF. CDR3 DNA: TGTGCCAGCAGCTCCCTAGCGGGGGCCTACGAGCAGTACTTC. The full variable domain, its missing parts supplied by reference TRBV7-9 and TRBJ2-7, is DTGVSQNPRHKITKRGQNVTFRCDPISEHNRLYWYRQTLGQGPEFLTYFQNEAQLEKSRLLSDRFSAERPKGSFSTLEIQRTEQGDSAMYLCASSSLAGAYEQYFGPGTRLTVT.

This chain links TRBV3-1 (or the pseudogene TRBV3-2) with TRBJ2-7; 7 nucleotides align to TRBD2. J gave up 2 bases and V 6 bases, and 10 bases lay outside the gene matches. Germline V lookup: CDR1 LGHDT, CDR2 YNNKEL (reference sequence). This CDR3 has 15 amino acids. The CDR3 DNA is TGTGCCAGCAGTCGAGGCGGGAGAGGGCCCTACGAGCAGTACTTC. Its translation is CASSRGGRGPYEQYF.

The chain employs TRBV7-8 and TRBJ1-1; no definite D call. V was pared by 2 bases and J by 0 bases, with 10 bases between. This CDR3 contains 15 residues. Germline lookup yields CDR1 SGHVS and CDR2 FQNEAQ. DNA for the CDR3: TGTGCCAGCAGCTTACGTTCGGTCTTGAACACTGAAGCTTTCTTT. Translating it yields CASSLRSVLNTEAFF.

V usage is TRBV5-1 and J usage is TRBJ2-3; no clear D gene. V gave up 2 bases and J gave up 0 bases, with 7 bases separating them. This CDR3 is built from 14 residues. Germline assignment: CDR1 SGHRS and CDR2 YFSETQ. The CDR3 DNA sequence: TGCGCCAGCAGCTTCCTGGGGAGCACAGATACGCAGTATTTT. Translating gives CASSFLGSTDTQYF.

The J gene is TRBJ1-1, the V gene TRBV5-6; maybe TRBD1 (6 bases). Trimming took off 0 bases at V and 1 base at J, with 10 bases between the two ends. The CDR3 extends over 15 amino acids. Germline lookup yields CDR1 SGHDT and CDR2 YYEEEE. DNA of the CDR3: TGTGCCAGCAGCTTGGGTGGGGGGGCGAACACTGAAGCTTTCTTT. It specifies CASSLGGGANTEAFF.

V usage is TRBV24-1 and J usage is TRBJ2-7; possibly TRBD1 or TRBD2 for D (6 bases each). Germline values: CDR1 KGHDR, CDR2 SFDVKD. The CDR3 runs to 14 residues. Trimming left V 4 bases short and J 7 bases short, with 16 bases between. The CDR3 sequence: CATSDPRGVGEQYF. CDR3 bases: TGTGCCACCAGTGACCCAAGGGGGGTGGGGGAGCAGTACTTC.

The CDR3, as DNA: TGTGCCAGTAGTATTCAGGGCACGGGATCCGAGCAGTACTTC. Encoded protein: CASSIQGTGSEQYF. The gene calls are TRBV19 and TRBJ2-7, with D perhaps TRBD1 or TRBD2 (5 bases each). The germline V and J ends were trimmed by 3 bases and 6 bases, with 15 bases remaining between them. CDR3 size: 14 residues. In germline, CDR1 is LNHDA, CDR2 SQIVND (reference sequence). Full variable domain (rest looked up from reference TRBV19 and TRBJ2-7): DGGITQSPKYLFRKEGQNVTLSCEQNLNHDAMYWYRQDPGQGLRLIYYSQIVNDFQKGDIAEGYSVSREKKESFPLTVTSAQKNPTAFYLCASSIQGTGSEQYFGPGTRLTVT.

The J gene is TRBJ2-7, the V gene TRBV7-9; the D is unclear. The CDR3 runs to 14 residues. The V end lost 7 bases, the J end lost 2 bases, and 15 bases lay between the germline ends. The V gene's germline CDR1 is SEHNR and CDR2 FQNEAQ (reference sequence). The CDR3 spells CASTGGFGPYEQYF. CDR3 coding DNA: TGTGCCAGCACCGGCGGCTTTGGTCCCTACGAGCAGTACTTC.

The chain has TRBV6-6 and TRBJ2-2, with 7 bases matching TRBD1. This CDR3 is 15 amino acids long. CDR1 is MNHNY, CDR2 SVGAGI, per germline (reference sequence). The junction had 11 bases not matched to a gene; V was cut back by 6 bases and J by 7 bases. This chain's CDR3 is CASRRPVDRHGELFF. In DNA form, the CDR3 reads TGTGCCAGCAGACGGCCCGTGGACAGGCACGGGGAGCTGTTTTTT.

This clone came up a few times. CDR3 bases: TGTGCCAGCTCACCTCGGCCGGGGTCGAACACTGAAGCTTTCTTT. This translates into CASSPRPGSNTEAFF. The rearrangement joins TRBV18 to TRBJ1-1, with D unclear. This CDR3 spans 15 amino acids. Germline CDR1 and CDR2: KGHSH and LQKENI. V lost 3 bases, J lost 1 base, and 12 bases lay in between.

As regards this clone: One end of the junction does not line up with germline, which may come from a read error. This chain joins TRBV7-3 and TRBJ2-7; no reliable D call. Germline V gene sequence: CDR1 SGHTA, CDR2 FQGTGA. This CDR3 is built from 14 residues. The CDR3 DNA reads TGTGCCAGCAGCGTAACCGGGTACTCCTACGAGCAGTACTTC. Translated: CASSVTGYSYEQYF. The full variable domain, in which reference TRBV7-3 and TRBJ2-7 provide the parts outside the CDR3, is GAGVSQTPSNKVTEKGKYVELRCDPISGHTALYWYRQSLGQGPEFLIYFQGTGAADDSGLPNDRFFAVRPEGSVSTLKIQRTERGDSAVYLCASSVTGYSYEQYFGPGTRLTVT.

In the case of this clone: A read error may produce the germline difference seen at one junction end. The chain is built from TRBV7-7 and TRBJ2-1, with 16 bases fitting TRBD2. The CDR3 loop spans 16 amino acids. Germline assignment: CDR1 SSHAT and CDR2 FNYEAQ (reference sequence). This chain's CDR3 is CASSQGLAGGESEQFF. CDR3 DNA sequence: TGTGCTAGCAGCCAGGGACTAGCGGGAGGGGAGAGTGAGCAGTTCTTC.